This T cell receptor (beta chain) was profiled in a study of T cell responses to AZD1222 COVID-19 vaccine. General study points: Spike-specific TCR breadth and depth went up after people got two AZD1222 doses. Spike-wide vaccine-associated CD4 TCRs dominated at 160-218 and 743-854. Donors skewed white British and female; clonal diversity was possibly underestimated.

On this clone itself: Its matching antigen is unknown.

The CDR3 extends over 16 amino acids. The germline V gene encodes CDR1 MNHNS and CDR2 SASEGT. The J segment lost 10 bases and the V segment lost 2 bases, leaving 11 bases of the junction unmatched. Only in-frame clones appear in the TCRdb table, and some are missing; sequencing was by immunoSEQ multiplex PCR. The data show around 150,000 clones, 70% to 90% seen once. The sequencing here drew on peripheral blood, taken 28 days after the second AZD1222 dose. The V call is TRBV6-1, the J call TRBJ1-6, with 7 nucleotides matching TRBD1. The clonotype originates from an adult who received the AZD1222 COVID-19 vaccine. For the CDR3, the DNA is TGTGCCAGCAGTGAAATGGACAGGTTCAGGTACTCACCCCTCCACTTT. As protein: CASSEMDRFRYSPLHF.